These 8 T cell receptor beta chains were sequenced from one sample in a study of CD8 T cells in Susac syndrome. RNA was extracted with the RNeasy kit, and a quantity of about 0.45 to 1 ug was reverse transcribed using random hexamers. TCRdb redid the calling of the immunoSEQ multiplex PCR reads with MiXCR, one entry per CDR3 protein. The sample lists hundreds of thousands of distinct CDR3 sequences, around 96% occurring once. The specimen was CD4+ T cells from PBMCs. These receptors all come from a human donor with Susac syndrome.

This clonotype was recorded once. The V call is TRBV29-1, the J call TRBJ1-3; unclear D gene. V was shortened by 2 bases and J by 0 bases, with 5 bases between the two germline ends. CDR1 is SQVTM and CDR2 is ANQGSEA in the germline V gene. CDR3 size: 13 residues. CDR3 DNA sequence: TGCAGCGTTGAACAGAACTCTGGAAACACCATATATTTT. Residues: CSVEQNSGNTIYF.

The V gene is TRBV5-8, the J gene TRBJ2-1; D gene ambiguous. The germline CDR1 and CDR2 sequences are SGHTS and YDEGEE. This CDR3 region has 14 residues. The ends were cut back, 4 bases at V and 3 bases at J, with 11 bases in the middle. This CDR3 reads CASSDVWGYNEQFF. The CDR3 DNA sequence: TGTGCCAGCAGCGACGTTTGGGGCTACAATGAGCAGTTCTTC.

This chain joins TRBV29-1 and TRBJ1-5, with D unresolved. The CDR3 sequence is 14 residues long. Between the trimmed V and J ends, which lost 4 bases and 0 bases, there was a span of 10 bases. Germline-derived CDR1 and CDR2 are SQVTM and ANQGSEA. The CDR3 protein is CSVVEGYSNQPQHF. The CDR3 region has the DNA TGCAGCGTTGTAGAAGGTTATAGCAATCAGCCCCAGCATTTT.

The chain uses TRBV20-1 and TRBJ2-3; TRBD2 matches 9 bases. The germline V gene has CDR1 DFQATT and CDR2 SNEGSKA (reference sequence). The CDR3 sequence is 15 residues long. The junction had 7 bases not matched to a gene; V was cut back by 0 bases and J by 6 bases. Written as DNA, the CDR3 is TGCAGTGCTAGAGACCCGGGACTAGCTCACGATACGCAGTATTTT. It specifies CSARDPGLAHDTQYF.

The chain employs TRBV29-1 and TRBJ2-2; a possible D gene is TRBD2 (5 bases). V was clipped by 7 bases and J by 7 bases, with 19 bases between them. Looked up from germline, CDR1 is SQVTM and CDR2 is ANQGSEA. The CDR3 has 14 residues. For the CDR3, the DNA is TGCAGCGCCGAACGTTACGGGATAGGCGGGGAGCTGTTTTTT. Amino acid sequence: CSAERYGIGGELFF.

The chain couples TRBV2 to TRBJ1-2; D remains unclear. There are 14 residues in the CDR3. The V end lost 4 bases, the J end lost 5 bases, and 14 bases lay between the germline ends. Germline CDR1 reads SNHLY; CDR2 reads FYNNEI. Written as DNA, the CDR3 is TGTGCCAGCAGTGTCGCAGGAAGGCAATATGGCTACACCTTC. It translates to CASSVAGRQYGYTF.

This clonotype appeared a single time. The rearrangement joins TRBV3-1 to TRBJ1-2; D not resolved. V was trimmed by 4 bases and J by 8 bases, leaving 17 bases between them. The germline V gene has CDR1 LGHDT and CDR2 YNNKEL (reference sequence). This CDR3 has 14 residues. CDR3 DNA sequence: TGTGCCAGCAGCCCGGCAGGTCGGATGCGGGGCTACACCTTC. Its translation: CASSPAGRMRGYTF.

CDR3 coding DNA: TGTGCCAGCAGTGATGTTCTGGGGACAGGGAATCACGAGCAGTACTTC. Protein: CASSDVLGTGNHEQYF. J is TRBJ2-7 and V is TRBV25-1, with TRBD1 matching 9 bases. The V and J ends lost 3 bases and 5 bases, in that order; junction bases with no gene match: 11. Germline V gene lookup returns CDR1 MGHDK and CDR2 SYGVNS. The CDR3 spans 16 residues.